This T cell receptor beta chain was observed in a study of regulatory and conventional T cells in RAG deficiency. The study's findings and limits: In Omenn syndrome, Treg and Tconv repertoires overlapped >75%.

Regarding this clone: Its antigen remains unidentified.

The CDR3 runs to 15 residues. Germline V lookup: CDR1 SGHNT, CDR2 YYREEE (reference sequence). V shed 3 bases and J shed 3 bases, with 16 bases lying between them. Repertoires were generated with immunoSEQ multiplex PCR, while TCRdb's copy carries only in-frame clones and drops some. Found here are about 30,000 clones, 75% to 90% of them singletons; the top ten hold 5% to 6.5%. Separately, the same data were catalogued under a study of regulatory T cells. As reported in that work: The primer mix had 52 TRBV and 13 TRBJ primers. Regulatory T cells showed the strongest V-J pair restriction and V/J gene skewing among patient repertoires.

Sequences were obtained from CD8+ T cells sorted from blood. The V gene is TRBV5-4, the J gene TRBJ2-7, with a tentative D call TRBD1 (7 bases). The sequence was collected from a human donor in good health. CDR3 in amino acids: CASSSGGLSLYEQYF. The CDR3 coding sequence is TGTGCCAGCAGCTCAGGGGGACTTTCCCTCTACGAGCAGTACTTC.